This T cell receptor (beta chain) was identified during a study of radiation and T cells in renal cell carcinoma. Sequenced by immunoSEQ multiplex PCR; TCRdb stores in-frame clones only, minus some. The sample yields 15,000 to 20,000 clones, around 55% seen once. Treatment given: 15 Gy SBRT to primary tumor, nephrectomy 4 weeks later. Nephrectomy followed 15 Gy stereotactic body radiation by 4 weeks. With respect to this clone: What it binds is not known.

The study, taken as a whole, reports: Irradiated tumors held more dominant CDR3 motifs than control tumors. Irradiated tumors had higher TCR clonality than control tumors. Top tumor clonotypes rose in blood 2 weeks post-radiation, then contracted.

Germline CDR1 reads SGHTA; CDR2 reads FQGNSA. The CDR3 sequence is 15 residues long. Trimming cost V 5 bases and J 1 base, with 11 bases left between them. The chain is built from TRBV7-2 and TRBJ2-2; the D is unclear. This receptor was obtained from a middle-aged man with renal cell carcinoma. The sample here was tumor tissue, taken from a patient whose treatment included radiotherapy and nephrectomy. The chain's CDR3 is CASSLRSRNTGELFF. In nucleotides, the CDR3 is TGTGCCAGCAGCCTAAGGAGTAGGAACACCGGGGAGCTGTTTTTT.